This TCR beta chain was profiled in a study of cytomegalovirus exposure and HLA in healthy donors. The PCR was carried out with 60 Vbeta primers and 13 Jbeta primers. Repertoires were generated with immunoSEQ multiplex PCR, while TCRdb's copy carries only in-frame clones and drops some. The table has 150,000 to 160,000 clones, around 84% seen once. The sequence was collected from a woman in her 40s in good health and CMV-seropositive. The material sequenced was PBMCs.

This chain's CDR3 is CASSLNSGTYEQYF. In DNA form, the CDR3 reads TGTGCCAGCAGCCTGAATAGCGGAACCTACGAGCAGTACTTC. This rearrangement joins TRBV5-6 to TRBJ2-7, with D tentatively TRBD2 (6 bases). The CDR3 has 14 amino acids. Per the germline V gene, CDR1 is SGHDT and CDR2 is YYEEEE. Between the trimmed V and J ends, which lost 4 bases and 2 bases, there was a span of 13 bases.